These T cell receptor beta chains were read from a single sample in a study of CD8+ T cells in alopecia areata. TCRdb's table, derived via immunoSEQ multiplex PCR, lists solely in-frame clones and lacks some. This sample has some 150,000 clones, with roughly four fifths found just once. Material: CD8+ T cells sorted from blood, obtained at week 4, from a patient treated with tofacitinib. Receptors originate from a human donor with alopecia areata. The CDR3 runs from the conserved cysteine through the conserved F or W. The order of the fields is V gene, J gene, D gene, clone size, CDR3 protein, CDR3 DNA. A D gene is named only where the DNA matches it firmly. Some rows have no size entry. The others give once, few or many, or a class for an expanded clone.

V gene: TRBV19; J gene: TRBJ2-3; D gene: TRBD2; clone size: -; CDR3 protein: CASVSGGADTQYF; CDR3 DNA: TGTGCCAGTGTTAGCGGGGGGGCAGATACGCAGTATTTT
V gene: TRBV2; J gene: TRBJ2-7; D gene: TRBD2; clone size: -; CDR3 protein: CASKTGLAGFPYEQYF; CDR3 DNA: TGTGCCAGCAAGACGGGACTAGCGGGTTTCCCCTACGAGCAGTACTTC
V gene: TRBV7-9; J gene: TRBJ2-1; D gene: -; clone size: -; CDR3 protein: CASSLARTIGDNEQFF; CDR3 DNA: TGTGCCAGCAGCTTGGCCCGGACTATTGGTGACAATGAGCAGTTCTTC
V gene: TRBV2; J gene: TRBJ1-1; D gene: -; clone size: -; CDR3 protein: CASSGGARDTEAFF; CDR3 DNA: TGTGCCTCCTCAGGTGGGGCTAGGGACACTGAAGCTTTCTTT
V gene: TRBV6-5; J gene: TRBJ1-4; D gene: TRBD1; clone size: -; CDR3 protein: CASTPTGAEELFF; CDR3 DNA: TGTGCCAGCACCCCGACAGGGGCGGAGGAACTGTTTTTT
V gene: TRBV9; J gene: TRBJ2-7; D gene: TRBD2; clone size: -; CDR3 protein: CASSFASGGVYEQYF; CDR3 DNA: TGTGCCAGCAGCTTCGCTAGCGGGGGGGTCTACGAGCAGTACTTC
V gene: TRBV30; J gene: TRBJ2-7; D gene: -; clone size: -; CDR3 protein: CAWSVLKGSYEQYF; CDR3 DNA: TGTGCCTGGAGTGTACTTAAGGGCTCCTACGAGCAGTACTTC
V gene: TRBV29-1; J gene: TRBJ2-1; D gene: TRBD2; clone size: -; CDR3 protein: CSVGLAGAYNEQFF; CDR3 DNA: TGCAGCGTTGGACTAGCGGGGGCCTACAATGAGCAGTTCTTC
V gene: TRBV27; J gene: TRBJ1-2; D gene: -; clone size: once; CDR3 protein: CASSLTPTGYGYTF; CDR3 DNA: TGTGCCAGCAGTCTAACCCCCACCGGGTATGGCTACACCTTC
V gene: TRBV13; J gene: TRBJ2-5; D gene: -; clone size: -; CDR3 protein: CASSLWGPEETQYF; CDR3 DNA: TGTGCCAGCAGCTTATGGGGCCCCGAAGAGACCCAGTACTTC
V gene: TRBV5-6; J gene: TRBJ2-7; D gene: -; clone size: -; CDR3 protein: CASSADGAVYEQYF; CDR3 DNA: TGTGCCAGCAGCGCGGACGGGGCGGTCTACGAGCAGTACTTC
V gene: TRBV7-2; J gene: TRBJ2-7; D gene: -; clone size: -; CDR3 protein: CASSLGRTPYEQYF; CDR3 DNA: TGTGCCAGCAGCTTGGGCAGGACTCCCTACGAGCAGTACTTC
V gene: TRBV6-5; J gene: TRBJ2-1; D gene: -; clone size: -; CDR3 protein: CASSYSMSNNEQFF; CDR3 DNA: TGTGCCAGCAGTTACTCGATGTCGAACAATGAGCAGTTCTTC
V gene: TRBV6-5; J gene: TRBJ2-2; D gene: -; clone size: -; CDR3 protein: CASSHTGELFF; CDR3 DNA: TGTGCCAGCAGCCACACCGGGGAGCTGTTTTTT
V gene: TRBV7-9; J gene: TRBJ2-7; D gene: -; clone size: -; CDR3 protein: CASSFGPQYEQYF; CDR3 DNA: TGTGCCAGCAGCTTTGGCCCCCAGTACGAGCAGTACTTC
V gene: TRBV4-3; J gene: TRBJ1-1; D gene: -; clone size: -; CDR3 protein: CASSPTGGEAFF; CDR3 DNA: TGCGCCAGCAGCCCGACGGGGGGGGAAGCTTTCTTT
V gene: TRBV2; J gene: TRBJ2-7; D gene: -; clone size: -; CDR3 protein: CASSLPGRPYEQYF; CDR3 DNA: TGTGCCAGCAGTCTACCCGGACGGCCCTACGAGCAGTACTTC
V gene: TRBV10-2; J gene: TRBJ2-3; D gene: TRBD2; clone size: -; CDR3 protein: CASRATSGGSDTQYF; CDR3 DNA: TGCGCCAGCAGAGCGACTAGCGGGGGCTCGGATACGCAGTATTTT
V gene: TRBV29-1; J gene: TRBJ2-1; D gene: -; clone size: -; CDR3 protein: CSVEAHGYNEQFF; CDR3 DNA: TGCAGCGTTGAAGCTCATGGGTACAATGAGCAGTTCTTC
V gene: TRBV27; J gene: TRBJ2-7; D gene: -; clone size: -; CDR3 protein: CASSLGGDEQYF; CDR3 DNA: TGTGCCAGCAGTTTAGGAGGCGACGAGCAGTACTTC
V gene: TRBV19; J gene: TRBJ2-3; D gene: TRBD2; clone size: -; CDR3 protein: CASRSGLAATDTQYF; CDR3 DNA: TGTGCCAGTAGGAGTGGACTAGCGGCCACAGATACGCAGTATTTT
V gene: TRBV7-6; J gene: TRBJ1-1; D gene: -; clone size: few; CDR3 protein: CASSLGGGVAEAFF; CDR3 DNA: TGTGCCAGCAGCTTAGGGGGCGGGGTAGCTGAAGCTTTCTTT
V gene: TRBV27; J gene: TRBJ1-2; D gene: TRBD1; clone size: -; CDR3 protein: CASSRTGGYGYTF; CDR3 DNA: TGTGCCAGCAGCCGGACAGGGGGGTATGGCTACACCTTC
V gene: TRBV6-5; J gene: TRBJ1-5; D gene: -; clone size: -; CDR3 protein: CASSPRRGNQPQHF; CDR3 DNA: TGTGCCAGCAGCCCCCGGCGGGGCAATCAGCCCCAGCATTTT
V gene: TRBV5-6; J gene: TRBJ2-1; D gene: -; clone size: few; CDR3 protein: CASSLGDNEQFF; CDR3 DNA: TGTGCCAGCAGCTTGGGGGACAATGAGCAGTTCTTC
V gene: TRBV7-9; J gene: TRBJ1-1; D gene: TRBD1; clone size: -; CDR3 protein: CASSLPHTGENTEAFF; CDR3 DNA: TGTGCCAGCAGCTTACCCCACACAGGGGAGAACACTGAAGCTTTCTTT
V gene: TRBV7-9; J gene: TRBJ1-2; D gene: -; clone size: once; CDR3 protein: CASSLDGASYGYTF; CDR3 DNA: TGTGCCAGCAGCTTAGACGGGGCGAGCTATGGCTACACCTTC
V gene: TRBV19; J gene: TRBJ1-2; D gene: -; clone size: -; CDR3 protein: CASSPGAAYGYTF; CDR3 DNA: TGTGCCAGTAGCCCGGGGGCCGCCTATGGCTACACCTTC
V gene: TRBV5-6; J gene: TRBJ2-7; D gene: -; clone size: -; CDR3 protein: CASSFSGQYPYEQYF; CDR3 DNA: TGTGCCAGCAGCTTTTCGGGCCAATACCCCTACGAGCAGTACTTC
V gene: TRBV29-1; J gene: TRBJ2-5; D gene: TRBD1; clone size: -; CDR3 protein: CSVLSRGLPQETQYF; CDR3 DNA: TGCAGCGTTCTTTCCAGGGGGCTCCCTCAAGAGACCCAGTACTTC
V gene: TRBV4-2; J gene: TRBJ2-7; D gene: TRBD1; clone size: -; CDR3 protein: CASSQGDSNYYEQYF; CDR3 DNA: TGTGCCAGCAGCCAAGGGGACAGCAACTACTACGAGCAGTACTTC
V gene: TRBV7-2; J gene: TRBJ2-1; D gene: TRBD2; clone size: -; CDR3 protein: CASSCRLAGVDNEQFF; CDR3 DNA: TGTGCCAGCAGCTGCAGACTAGCCGGAGTGGACAATGAGCAGTTCTTC